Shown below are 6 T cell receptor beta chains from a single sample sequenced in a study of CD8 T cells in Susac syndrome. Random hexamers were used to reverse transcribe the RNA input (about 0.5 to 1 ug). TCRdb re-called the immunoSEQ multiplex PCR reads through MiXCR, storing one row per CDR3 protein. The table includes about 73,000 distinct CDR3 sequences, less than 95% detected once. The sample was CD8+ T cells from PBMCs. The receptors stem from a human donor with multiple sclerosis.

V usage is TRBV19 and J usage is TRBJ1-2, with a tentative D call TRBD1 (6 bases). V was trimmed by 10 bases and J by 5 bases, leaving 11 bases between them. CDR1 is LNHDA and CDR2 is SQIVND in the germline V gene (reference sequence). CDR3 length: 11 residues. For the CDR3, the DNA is TGTGCCACCACCACAGGGTATGGCTACACCTTC. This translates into CATTTGYGYTF.

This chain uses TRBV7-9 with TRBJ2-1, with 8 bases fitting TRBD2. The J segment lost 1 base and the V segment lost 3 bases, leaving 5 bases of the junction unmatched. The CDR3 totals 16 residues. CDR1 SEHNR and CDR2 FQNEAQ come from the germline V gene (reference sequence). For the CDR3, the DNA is TGTGCCAGCAGCTTCACTAGCGGACCTTCCTACAATGAGCAGTTCTTC. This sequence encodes CASSFTSGPSYNEQFF.

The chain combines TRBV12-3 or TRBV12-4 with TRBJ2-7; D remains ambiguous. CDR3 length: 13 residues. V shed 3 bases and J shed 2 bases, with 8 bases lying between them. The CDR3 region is CASSFGIPYEQYF. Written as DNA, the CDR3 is TGTGCCAGCAGTTTTGGAATCCCCTACGAGCAGTACTTC.

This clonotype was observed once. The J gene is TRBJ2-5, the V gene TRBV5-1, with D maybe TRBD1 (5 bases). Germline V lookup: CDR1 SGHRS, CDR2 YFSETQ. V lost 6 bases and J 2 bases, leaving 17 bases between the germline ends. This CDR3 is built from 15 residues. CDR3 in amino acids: CASMAGKISQETQYF. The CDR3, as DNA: TGCGCCAGCATGGCAGGGAAGATTTCGCAAGAGACCCAGTACTTC.

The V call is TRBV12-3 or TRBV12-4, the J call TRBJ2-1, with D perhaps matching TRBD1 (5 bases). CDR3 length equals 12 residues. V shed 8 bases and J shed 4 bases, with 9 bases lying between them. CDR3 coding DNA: TGTGCCAGCCTCGACAGTTACAATGAGCAGTTCTTC. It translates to CASLDSYNEQFF.

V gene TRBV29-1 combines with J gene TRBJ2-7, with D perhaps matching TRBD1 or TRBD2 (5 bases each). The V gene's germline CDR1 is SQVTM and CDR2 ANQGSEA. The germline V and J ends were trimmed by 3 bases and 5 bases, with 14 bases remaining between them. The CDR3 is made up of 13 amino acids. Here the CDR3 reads CSVDEGKGDEQYF. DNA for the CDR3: TGCAGCGTTGACGAGGGGAAAGGCGACGAGCAGTACTTC.